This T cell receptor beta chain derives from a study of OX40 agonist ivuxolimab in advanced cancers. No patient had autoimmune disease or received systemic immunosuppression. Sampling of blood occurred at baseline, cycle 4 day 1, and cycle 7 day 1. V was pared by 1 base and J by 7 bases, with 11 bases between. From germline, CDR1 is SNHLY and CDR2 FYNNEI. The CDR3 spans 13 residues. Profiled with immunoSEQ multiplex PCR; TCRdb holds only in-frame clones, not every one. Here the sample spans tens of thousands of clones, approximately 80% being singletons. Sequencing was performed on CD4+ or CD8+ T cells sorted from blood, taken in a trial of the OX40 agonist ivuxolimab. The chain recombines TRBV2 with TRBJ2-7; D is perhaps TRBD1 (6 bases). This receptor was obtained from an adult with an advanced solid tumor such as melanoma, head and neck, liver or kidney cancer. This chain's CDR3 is CASSEGTGREQYF. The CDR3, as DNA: TGTGCCAGCAGTGAAGGTACAGGGCGAGAGCAGTACTTC.